The 22 T cell receptor beta chains presented below share a single source sample, sequenced in a study of blood T cell repertoires in COVID-19. Produced via immunoSEQ multiplex PCR; TCRdb's table is partial and in-frame only. The sample lists about 200,000 clones; approximately 82% were seen once. The sample was peripheral blood. The receptors were gathered from a human donor with acute or convalescent COVID-19. The donor label of this sample is uncertain.

This rearrangement joins TRBV6-6 to TRBJ1-2, with 7 nucleotides matching TRBD1. Germline values: CDR1 MNHNY, CDR2 SVGAGI (reference sequence). This CDR3 is built from 14 residues. Losses at the gene ends were 8 bases for V and 7 bases for J; bases not matched to a gene: 13. CDR3 in DNA: TGTGCCAGCGGGTATACAGGGGCCTTCGGTGGCTACACCTTC. Its protein product is CASGYTGAFGGYTF.

This rearrangement joins TRBV15 to TRBJ2-1; TRBD2 is a possible D gene (6 bases). The CDR3 runs 13 residues. Germline-derived CDR1 and CDR2 are LNHNV and YYDKDF (reference sequence). Trimming took off 1 base at V and 9 bases at J, with 10 bases between the two ends. CDR3 coding DNA: TGTGCCACCAGCAGAGTACTAGCTAGTGAGCAGTTCTTC. It translates to CATSRVLASEQFF.

The CDR3 is CASSLLVGEAFF. The DNA of the CDR3 is TGTGCCAGCAGTCTCTTAGTCGGTGAAGCTTTCTTT. The chain is built from TRBV28 and TRBJ1-1; no definite D call. This CDR3 region has 12 residues. Germline V gene data show CDR1 as MDHEN and CDR2 as SYDVKM. V was shortened by 5 bases and J by 7 bases, with 11 bases between the two germline ends.

The CDR3 DNA sequence: TGTGCCAGCAGACCGGGAGGGCCGGGGGAGCAGTACTTC. It translates to CASRPGGPGEQYF. This rearrangement joins TRBV28 to TRBJ2-7; 8 bases line up with TRBD2. V gave up 6 bases and J gave up 7 bases; unmatched junction bases: 8. CDR3 length: 13 residues. CDR1 is MDHEN and CDR2 is SYDVKM in the germline V gene.

This clone was detected a few times. The CDR3 DNA follows: TGTGCCAGCTCGCCCACTTTCTCCTACGAGCAGTACTTC. Amino acids: CASSPTFSYEQYF. This chain connects TRBV6-5 to TRBJ2-7; D unresolved. The CDR3 is 13 residues long. CDR1 MNHEY and CDR2 SVGAGI come from the germline V gene. Trimming shortened V by 8 bases and J by 0 bases, and 11 bases separated the two germline ends.

This CDR3 is CATSDFNRGGNNEQFF. The CDR3 bases are TGTGCCACCAGTGATTTCAACAGGGGGGGAAACAATGAGCAGTTCTTC. The chain couples TRBV24-1 to TRBJ2-1; tentative D call: TRBD1 (8 bases). Trimming pared 1 base from V and 5 bases from J, leaving 14 bases between. This CDR3 is built from 16 residues. Per germline, CDR1 KGHDR and CDR2 SFDVKD.

The chain combines TRBV7-2 with TRBJ2-1; the D gene is possibly TRBD2 (5 bases). The CDR3 is made up of 14 amino acids. Trimming removed 5 bases from V and 3 bases from J, with 11 bases in between. The germline gives CDR1 SGHTA, CDR2 FQGNSA. This chain's CDR3 is CASSDIGDYNEQFF. CDR3 sequence (DNA): TGTGCCAGCAGCGATATCGGGGACTACAATGAGCAGTTCTTC.

The chain links TRBV24-1 to TRBJ2-5; the match to TRBD1 covers 10 bases. The V and J ends lost 2 bases and 3 bases, in that order; junction bases with no gene match: 5. Germline V lookup: CDR1 KGHDR, CDR2 SFDVKD. This CDR3 is 16 amino acids long. The CDR3 nucleotides read TGTGCCACCAGTGATTGGGATGGGACAGGGGAAGAGACCCAGTACTTC. It is translated as CATSDWDGTGEETQYF.

The CDR3 nucleotides are TGTGCCAGCAGCATAGGACAGGGACCCTCGGGAAACACCATATATTTT. As protein: CASSIGQGPSGNTIYF. The J gene is TRBJ1-3, the V gene TRBV9, with 8 bases fitting TRBD1. CDR3 size: 16 residues. Germline assignment: CDR1 SGDLS and CDR2 YYNGEE. Trimming removed 4 bases from V and 4 bases from J; junction bases left unmatched: 10.

This chain joins TRBV3-1 (or the pseudogene TRBV3-2) and TRBJ2-7; perhaps TRBD1 as D (5 bases). V was clipped by 3 bases and J by 0 bases, with 18 bases between them. The CDR3 runs 17 residues. Germline V gene lookup returns CDR1 LGHDT and CDR2 YNNKEL (reference sequence). Here the CDR3 DNA reads TGTGCCAGCAGCCACCCTACCGAACAGGTGAGCTCCTACGAGCAGTACTTC. It is translated as CASSHPTEQVSSYEQYF.

The chain carries TRBV12-3 or TRBV12-4 and TRBJ2-7; possible D gene TRBD2, 5 bases. The V and J ends lost 5 bases and 3 bases respectively, with 11 bases between them. The CDR3 sequence is 13 residues long. CDR3 residues: CASSAGLYYEQYF. CDR3 DNA sequence: TGTGCCAGCAGTGCTGGACTCTACTACGAGCAGTACTTC.

The CDR3, as DNA: TGTGCCGCTGTCGGGGGAGGGGATGGCTACACCTTC. It encodes CAAVGGGDGYTF. This chain uses TRBV6-5 with TRBJ1-2, with D tentatively TRBD1 (5 bases). Trimming left V 11 bases short and J 6 bases short, with 16 bases between. Per the germline V gene, CDR1 is MNHEY and CDR2 is SVGAGI. The CDR3 is 12 amino acids.

The chain combines TRBV29-1 with TRBJ2-5, with TRBD2 matching over 7 bases. Germline V gene lookup returns CDR1 SQVTM and CDR2 ANQGSEA. The CDR3 extends over 12 amino acids. Trimming removed 3 bases from V and 8 bases from J; junction bases left unmatched: 6. The CDR3 protein is CSVDSGIVTQYF. CDR3 nucleotides: TGCAGCGTTGACAGCGGGATCGTCACCCAGTACTTC.

This chain joins TRBV9 and TRBJ2-7, with 8 bases fitting TRBD1. Germline values: CDR1 SGDLS, CDR2 YYNGEE. V was clipped by 0 bases and J by 6 bases; unmatched bases: 8. This CDR3 is built from 15 residues. The CDR3 here is CASSVGGDRGGEQYF. In nucleotides, the CDR3 is TGTGCCAGCAGCGTAGGAGGAGACAGGGGCGGCGAGCAGTACTTC. The whole variable domain, filled in from reference TRBV9 and TRBJ2-7, reads DSGVTQTPKHLITATGQRVTLRCSPRSGDLSVYWYQQSLDQGLQFLIQYYNGEERAKGNILERFSAQQFPDLHSELNLSSLELGDSALYFCASSVGGDRGGEQYFGPGTRLTVT.

The genes are TRBV6-6 and TRBJ2-2; 7 bases align to TRBD2. V was clipped by 5 bases and J by 0 bases; unmatched bases: 9. Germline CDR1 reads MNHNY; CDR2 reads SVGAGI (reference sequence). The CDR3 loop spans 17 amino acids. The CDR3, as DNA: TGTGCCAGCAGTCCACCACTAGCGCGTACGAACACCGGGGAGCTGTTTTTT. Translated: CASSPPLARTNTGELFF.

The chain employs TRBV7-3 and TRBJ2-5; the D gene is possibly TRBD2 (5 bases). Looked up from germline, CDR1 is SGHTA and CDR2 is FQGTGA. With 5 bases removed from V and 5 bases from J, the gap between germline ends came to 18 bases. CDR3 length equals 15 residues. The DNA for the CDR3 is TGTGCCAGCAGCCGCGGGCCAATCTCGAGGGAGACCCAGTACTTC. It yields the protein CASSRGPISRETQYF.

The chain couples TRBV7-8 to TRBJ2-7; no reliable D call. Germline-derived CDR1 and CDR2 are SGHVS and FQNEAQ. Trimming removed 0 bases at V and 3 bases at J, with 3 bases between. The CDR3 loop spans 12 amino acids. CDR3 in amino acids: CASSLARYEQYF. The CDR3 region has the DNA TGTGCCAGCAGCTTAGCGCGCTACGAGCAGTACTTC. The full variable domain, its missing parts supplied by reference TRBV7-8 and TRBJ2-7, is GAGVSQSPRYKVAKRGQDVALRCDPISGHVSLFWYQQALGQGPEFLTYFQNEAQLDKSGLPSDRFFAERPEGSVSTLKIQRTQQEDSAVYLCASSLARYEQYFGPGTRLTVT.

Written as DNA, the CDR3 is TGTGCCAGCAGTCGCCCACCCGGACTAGCAGCGAACACCGGGGAGCTGTTTTTT. Amino acids: CASSRPPGLAANTGELFF. The rearrangement uses TRBV7-9 and TRBJ2-2; 8 nucleotides line up with TRBD2. The length of the CDR3 is 18 residues. Losses at the gene ends were 6 bases for V and 0 bases for J; bases not matched to a gene: 12. Per the germline V gene, CDR1 is SEHNR and CDR2 is FQNEAQ (reference sequence). The whole variable domain, remainder taken from reference TRBV7-9 and TRBJ2-2, is DTGVSQNPRHKITKRGQNVTFRCDPISEHNRLYWYRQTLGQGPEFLTYFQNEAQLEKSRLLSDRFSAERPKGSFSTLEIQRTEQGDSAMYLCASSRPPGLAANTGELFFGEGSRLTVL.

The genes are TRBV24-1 and TRBJ2-5; D may be TRBD2 (6 bases). This CDR3 comprises 13 residues. Germline-derived CDR1 and CDR2 are KGHDR and SFDVKD. V shed 5 bases and J shed 6 bases, with 12 bases lying between them. The CDR3 is CATSAGGSKTQYF. In DNA form, the CDR3 reads TGTGCCACCAGTGCCGGGGGATCAAAGACCCAGTACTTC.

V and J are TRBV6-5 and TRBJ1-1, with 7 positions matching TRBD1. V was clipped by 2 bases and J by 2 bases; unmatched bases: 5. CDR1 and CDR2 (germline): MNHEY, SVGAGI. The CDR3 runs to 15 residues. CDR3 coding DNA: TGTGCCAGCAGTTACGGGGACAGACAAAACACTGAAGCTTTCTTT. Protein product: CASSYGDRQNTEAFF.

V and J are TRBV6-4 and TRBJ1-6; 9 bases fit TRBD1. CDR3 length: 14 residues. Germline V lookup: CDR1 MRHNA, CDR2 SNTAGT. V lost 3 bases, J lost 9 bases, and 3 bases stayed unmatched. This chain's CDR3 is CASSEGTGRSPLHF. For the CDR3, the DNA is TGTGCCAGCAGTGAAGGGACAGGGCGTTCACCCCTCCACTTT.

CDR3 coding DNA: TGTGCCAGCAGCTACTCTGGAAACACCATATATTTT. As protein: CASSYSGNTIYF. The rearrangement joins TRBV2 to TRBJ1-3; D is ambiguous. The CDR3 spans 12 residues. Trimming stripped 6 bases from V and 0 bases from J, with 3 bases between. Germline V gene sequence: CDR1 SNHLY, CDR2 FYNNEI.